These 10 T cell receptor beta chains were all obtained from the same sample, sequenced in a study of CD8 T cells in ankylosing spondylitis. From the 5' RACE reads, TCRdb called clonotypes with MiXCR, one entry per CDR3 protein. The data contain some 220,000 distinct CDR3 sequences, 8% to 9% of them singletons. Sequenced input: blood, either unsorted or a sorted T cell fraction (not recorded which). These receptors were obtained from a female donor with ankylosing spondylitis or in good health (not recorded which).

This clonotype was counted ten times or more. This chain connects TRBV10-2 to TRBJ1-1; possible D gene TRBD1, 5 bases. The V gene lost 5 bases and the J gene lost 2 bases, with 12 bases spanning the gap. The germline CDR1 and CDR2 sequences are WSHSY and SAAADI. This CDR3 region has 14 residues. The CDR3 DNA is TGCGCCAGCAGTCAGAGTACAGGTAACACTGAAGCTTTCTTT. This sequence encodes CASSQSTGNTEAFF.

The chain carries TRBV29-1 and TRBJ2-1; weak D call: TRBD1 (5 bases). The germline V and J ends were trimmed by 6 bases and 6 bases, with 18 bases remaining between them. This CDR3 is built from 14 residues. In germline, CDR1 is SQVTM, CDR2 ANQGSEA. This chain's CDR3 is CSVDHTIRGNEQFF. Here the CDR3 DNA reads TGCAGCGTCGATCACACCATTAGGGGCAATGAGCAGTTCTTC.

This clonotype has a count of ten or more. The CDR3 is CASRAPGDLWGYTF. For the CDR3, the DNA is TGTGCCAGCAGGGCCCCGGGGGATCTATGGGGCTACACCTTC. The V call is TRBV12-3 or TRBV12-4, the J call TRBJ1-2; possibly TRBD1 for D (5 bases). The CDR3 covers 14 residues. The V gene lost 6 bases and the J gene lost 8 bases, with 19 bases spanning the gap.

The chain carries TRBV7-2 and TRBJ2-5, with 7 bases matching TRBD2. This CDR3 region has 11 residues. Per germline, CDR1 SGHTA and CDR2 FQGNSA. Trimming removed 5 bases from V and 10 bases from J; junction bases left unmatched: 4. As DNA, the CDR3 is TGTGCCAGCAGCAGCCTAGCGGTCCAGTACTTC. This sequence encodes CASSSLAVQYF.

CDR3 nucleotide sequence: TGTGCCGGCATCGGGACTAGCGGGAGCTCCTACAATGAGCAGTTCTTC. Encoded protein: CAGIGTSGSSYNEQFF. The chain carries TRBV7-2 and TRBJ2-1; TRBD2 matches at 14 bases. Germline loops: CDR1 SGHTA, CDR2 FQGNSA. The CDR3 consists of 16 residues. Trimming cost V 11 bases and J 0 bases; bases outside gene matches: 6.

This clonotype was seen repeatedly, ten times or more. V gene TRBV20-1 combines with J gene TRBJ1-4, with D uncertain. With 4 bases removed from V and 7 bases from J, the gap between germline ends came to 19 bases. This CDR3 spans 15 amino acids. CDR1 is DFQATT, CDR2 SNEGSKA, per germline (reference sequence). In DNA form, the CDR3 reads TGCAGTGCTATAGTCCCCCGGGTTTACGGTGAAAAACTGTTTTTT. It encodes CSAIVPRVYGEKLFF.

This clonotype has a count of ten or more. The V gene is TRBV12-3 or TRBV12-4, the J gene TRBJ2-7; a weak D match, TRBD1 (6 bases). The CDR3 is made up of 14 amino acids. V was clipped by 2 bases and J by 2 bases, with 10 bases between them. CDR3 residues: CASSLKQGPYEQYF. The CDR3, as DNA: TGTGCCAGCAGTTTAAAACAGGGCCCCTACGAGCAGTACTTC.

This clonotype was counted many times. V usage is TRBV10-3 and J usage is TRBJ2-5; 7 bases agree with TRBD1. Looked up from germline, CDR1 is ENHRY and CDR2 is SYGVKD. V trimming: 8 bases; J trimming: 3 bases; junction bases outside the gene matches: 0. The CDR3 has 11 residues. The CDR3 spells CAIGTEETQYF. The DNA of the CDR3 is TGTGCCATCGGGACAGAAGAGACCCAGTACTTC.

This chain uses TRBV6-2 or TRBV6-3 with TRBJ2-1, with 7 nucleotides matching TRBD2. The CDR3 consists of 13 residues. V shed 11 bases and J 5 bases; nucleotides not matched to a gene: 9. Germline values: CDR1 MNHEY, CDR2 SVGEGT. The CDR3 bases are TGTGCCTGCGGACGGGGGGTGGACAATGAGCAGTTCTTC. Its protein product is CACGRGVDNEQFF.

This clonotype was picked up many times. CDR3 coding DNA: TGTGCCAGCAGCCGCCTTCCAAGACTAGCGGGAGTTGTAAGGGATACGCAGTATTTT. Its protein product is CASSRLPRLAGVVRDTQYF. The rearrangement uses TRBV11-2 and TRBJ2-3, with 12 bases identical to TRBD2. The CDR3 sequence is 19 residues long. V lost 5 bases and J lost 6; bases outside the gene matches: 18. From germline, CDR1 is SGHAT and CDR2 FQNNGV.